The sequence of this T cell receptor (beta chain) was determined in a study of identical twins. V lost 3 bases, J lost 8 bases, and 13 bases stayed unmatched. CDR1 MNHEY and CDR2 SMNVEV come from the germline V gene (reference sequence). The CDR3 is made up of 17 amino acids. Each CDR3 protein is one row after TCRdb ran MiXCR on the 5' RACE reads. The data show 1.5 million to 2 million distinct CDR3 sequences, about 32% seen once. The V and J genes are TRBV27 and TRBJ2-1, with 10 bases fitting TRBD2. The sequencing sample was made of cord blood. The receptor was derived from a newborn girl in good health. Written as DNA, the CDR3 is TGTGCCAGCAGTTTTCCCAGCGGGAGGGCACATGGGGATGAGCAGTTCTTC. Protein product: CASSFPSGRAHGDEQFF.